This record concerns one T cell receptor (beta chain) sequence. The antigen is undetermined. This table comes from immunoSEQ multiplex PCR, and its TCRdb copy is limited to in-frame clones, with some not included. This sample has about 130,000 clones, with around 84% found just once. The sample is drawn from a study of T cell responses to AZD1222 COVID-19 vaccine. The study's findings and limits: At baseline, seropositivity was found in only a handful of AZD1222 recipients. Spike-specific TCR breadth and depth rose after two AZD1222 doses.

CDR3 size: 13 residues. V lost 7 bases to trimming and J lost 4 bases, with 16 bases between them. Germline CDR1 is SQVTM and CDR2 is ANQGSEA. The TCR originated in an adult in good health. This specimen consisted of peripheral blood, obtained on day 0 of AZD1222 vaccination. The V gene is TRBV29-1, the J gene TRBJ1-2; D gene uncertain. CDR3 region: CSAVASESYGYTF. CDR3 coding DNA: TGCAGCGCTGTGGCCTCGGAAAGCTATGGCTACACCTTC.